The text below deals with one T cell receptor beta chain. The target antigen is unknown. This entry is derived from a study of CD8+ T cells in alopecia areata. Reverse transcribed after extraction, RNA yielded cDNA as the sequencing template. Generated by immunoSEQ multiplex PCR, the TCRdb table keeps only in-frame clones and is missing some. Of a few hundred thousand clones listed, 35% to 40% were seen once; the top ten hold just under 0.5%. Treatment defined: oral pan-JAK inhibitor, 5-10 mg twice daily. Study results and caveats: A great number of expanded lesional clones endured in scalp and blood during tofacitinib.

Germline V gives CDR1 MNHNY, CDR2 SVGAGI (reference sequence). The V and J ends lost 5 bases and 2 bases, in that order; junction bases with no gene match: 6. The CDR3 is 15 amino acids. The sample consisted of CD4+ T cells sorted from blood, taken at roughly week 30, from a patient treated with tofacitinib. The TCR sequence derives from a human donor with alopecia areata. The gene calls are TRBV6-6 and TRBJ2-7, with 10 bases fitting TRBD2. CDR3 in DNA: TGTGCCAGCAGTCTGAGCGGGGGGGCCACCTACGAGCAGTACTTC. This codes for CASSLSGGATYEQYF.